This TCR beta chain appears in the sequencing data of a study of response to subunit inactivated influenza vaccine. This clonotype has a handful of counts. Its antigen is as yet unknown. TCRdb itself ran the RT-PCR reads through MiXCR, one entry per CDR3 protein. Of around 580,000 distinct CDR3 sequences listed, 12% are singletons. This CDR3 spans 13 amino acids. V shed 7 bases and J 6 bases; nucleotides not matched to a gene: 8. CDR1 is MNHNY and CDR2 is SVGAGI in the germline V gene (reference sequence). General study results and limits: Only a handful of new T cells, the authors suggested, are recruited with each seasonal influenza vaccination.

This chain joins TRBV6-6 and TRBJ1-2; 7 bases line up with TRBD1. The receptor's source is a man aged 50-60 years who received an inactivated influenza vaccine. The specimen comprised PBMCs from blood, sampled on the day of vaccination. Here the CDR3 reads CASTDRGGDGYTF. CDR3 DNA: TGTGCCAGCACCGACCGAGGGGGCGATGGCTACACCTTC.